A selection of T cell receptor beta chains follows, all from one sample in a study of blood T cell repertoires in COVID-19. Method: immunoSEQ multiplex PCR; TCRdb's copy keeps in-frame clones and lacks some. The repertoire holds around 230,000 clones, with 82% as singletons. Sequencing was carried out using peripheral blood. The receptors were sampled from a woman aged 55-70 years with active or convalescent COVID-19. Both conserved end residues are part of each CDR3. The order of the fields is D gene, clone size, J gene, V gene, CDR3 DNA, CDR3 protein. The D gene is left open where the match is weak. Clone size is stated in some rows and not others, as once, few, many or a class when expanded.

D gene: .; clone size: few; J gene: TRBJ2-1; V gene: TRBV30; CDR3 DNA: TGTGCCTGGAGTAGGAACAACTGGAGGAATGAGCAGTTCTTC; CDR3 protein: CAWSRNNWRNEQFF
D gene: TRBD1; clone size: .; J gene: TRBJ1-2; V gene: TRBV24-1; CDR3 DNA: TGTGCCACCAGTGACTCGAAAACCGGGACAGGGGCGGGAGGCTACACCTTC; CDR3 protein: CATSDSKTGTGAGGYTF
D gene: TRBD2; clone size: .; J gene: TRBJ2-5; V gene: TRBV9; CDR3 DNA: TGTGCCAGCAGCTCGGGGGGAGCGATTCAAGAGACCCAGTACTTC; CDR3 protein: CASSSGGAIQETQYF
D gene: .; clone size: once; J gene: TRBJ2-7; V gene: TRBV5-1; CDR3 DNA: TGCGCCAGCAAGGTGGCAGGGGGGCCCTACGAGCAGTACTTC; CDR3 protein: CASKVAGGPYEQYF
D gene: .; clone size: few; J gene: TRBJ2-7; V gene: TRBV25-1; CDR3 DNA: TGTGCCAGCAGTGAATGTTTGCTAGCGAAAGACTACGAGCAGTACTTC; CDR3 protein: CASSECLLAKDYEQYF
D gene: .; clone size: .; J gene: TRBJ1-5; V gene: TRBV10-2; CDR3 DNA: TGCGCCAGCAGTGGGGCCGATTCCTATAGCAATCAGCCCCAGCATTTT; CDR3 protein: CASSGADSYSNQPQHF
D gene: TRBD1; clone size: .; J gene: TRBJ1-6; V gene: TRBV2; CDR3 DNA: TGTGCCAGCACCGGAGACAGGGGGCAAGGGAATTCACCCCTCCACTTT; CDR3 protein: CASTGDRGQGNSPLHF
D gene: TRBD1; clone size: .; J gene: TRBJ1-4; V gene: TRBV19; CDR3 DNA: TGTGCCACAGGGGGCAGGGCAACTAATGAAAAACTGTTTTTT; CDR3 protein: CATGGRATNEKLFF
D gene: TRBD2; clone size: few; J gene: TRBJ2-7; V gene: TRBV14; CDR3 DNA: TGTGCCAGCAGCCCTCGTAACCGGGTTGGGACTAGCGGGGGGCCGGACCAATACTACGAGCAGTACTTC; CDR3 protein: CASSPRNRVGTSGGPDQYYEQYF
D gene: TRBD1; clone size: .; J gene: TRBJ1-2; V gene: TRBV18; CDR3 DNA: TGTGCCAGCTCGCCACGAAACCGACAGGGGACTAACTATGGCTACACCTTC; CDR3 protein: CASSPRNRQGTNYGYTF
D gene: .; clone size: .; J gene: TRBJ2-1; V gene: TRBV12-3/TRBV12-4; CDR3 DNA: TGTGCCAGCAGTCAAACTAGCTTTAATGAGCAGTTCTTC; CDR3 protein: CASSQTSFNEQFF
D gene: .; clone size: .; J gene: TRBJ1-5; V gene: TRBV15; CDR3 DNA: TGTGCCACCAGCAGAGGTATTAGCAATCAGCCCCAGCATTTT; CDR3 protein: CATSRGISNQPQHF
D gene: TRBD1; clone size: .; J gene: TRBJ1-1; V gene: TRBV28; CDR3 DNA: TGTGCCAGCAGTTTAGGGACAGGGATCTCAGCTTTCTTT; CDR3 protein: CASSLGTGISAFF
D gene: TRBD2; clone size: .; J gene: TRBJ2-1; V gene: TRBV2; CDR3 DNA: TGTGCCAGCAGTGATAGGGGACTAGCGGCGTACAATGAGCAGTTCTTC; CDR3 protein: CASSDRGLAAYNEQFF
D gene: .; clone size: few; J gene: TRBJ1-6; V gene: TRBV19; CDR3 DNA: TGTGCCAGCCGCGGTGGGGCCGGCTACTCCTATAATTCACCCCTCCACTTT; CDR3 protein: CASRGGAGYSYNSPLHF
D gene: TRBD1; clone size: .; J gene: TRBJ2-3; V gene: TRBV15; CDR3 DNA: TGTGCCACCAGCACCAGGACAGGGGGGAGGGATACGCAGTATTTT; CDR3 protein: CATSTRTGGRDTQYF
D gene: .; clone size: .; J gene: TRBJ1-1; V gene: TRBV11-2; CDR3 DNA: TGTGCCAGCAGCTTAGCGGCAGGGGCGAACACTGAAGCTTTCTTT; CDR3 protein: CASSLAAGANTEAFF
D gene: TRBD1; clone size: .; J gene: TRBJ1-4; V gene: TRBV6-5; CDR3 DNA: TGTGCCAGCAGTAGGGACAGAGCAGAAAAACTGTTTTTT; CDR3 protein: CASSRDRAEKLFF
D gene: TRBD1; clone size: .; J gene: TRBJ1-1; V gene: TRBV7-9; CDR3 DNA: TGTGCCAGCAGCTTAGCAAGGGACAGTGTTACGAACACTGAAGCTTTCTTT; CDR3 protein: CASSLARDSVTNTEAFF
D gene: .; clone size: once; J gene: TRBJ1-5; V gene: TRBV12-3/TRBV12-4; CDR3 DNA: TGTGCCAGCAGTTTTTTGAGTGATCAGCCCCAGCATTTT; CDR3 protein: CASSFLSDQPQHF
D gene: .; clone size: .; J gene: TRBJ2-7; V gene: TRBV6-5; CDR3 DNA: TGTGCCAGCAGCCGATTACAGGGAAACGGCGAGCAGTACTTC; CDR3 protein: CASSRLQGNGEQYF
D gene: TRBD2; clone size: few; J gene: TRBJ2-4; V gene: TRBV4-3; CDR3 DNA: TGCGCCAGCAGCCCGAACCCTCGAGCGGGGGCCGGTCCCAAAAACATTCAGTACTTC; CDR3 protein: CASSPNPRAGAGPKNIQYF
D gene: TRBD2; clone size: .; J gene: TRBJ2-7; V gene: TRBV5-1; CDR3 DNA: TGCGCCAGCAGCTTGGAAGGGACTAGCGGGGGGCACGAGCAGTACTTC; CDR3 protein: CASSLEGTSGGHEQYF
D gene: TRBD2; clone size: .; J gene: TRBJ2-1; V gene: TRBV9; CDR3 DNA: TGTGCCAGCAGCAAAAGCGGGGGTTCCTACAATGAGCAGTTCTTC; CDR3 protein: CASSKSGGSYNEQFF
D gene: .; clone size: .; J gene: TRBJ2-5; V gene: TRBV6-5; CDR3 DNA: TGTGCCAGCAGTTCCCCCCCAGGGCTCCGAGAGACCCAGTACTTC; CDR3 protein: CASSSPPGLRETQYF
D gene: .; clone size: many; J gene: TRBJ2-1; V gene: TRBV29-1; CDR3 DNA: TGCAGCGTTGGGGGGGGCCGCTACAATGAGCAGTTCTTC; CDR3 protein: CSVGGGRYNEQFF
D gene: TRBD2; clone size: once; J gene: TRBJ2-3; V gene: TRBV30; CDR3 DNA: TGTGCCTGGATTTGGCGGGGGACAGATACGCAGTATTTT; CDR3 protein: CAWIWRGTDTQYF
D gene: TRBD1; clone size: .; J gene: TRBJ1-1; V gene: TRBV29-1; CDR3 DNA: TGCAGCGTTAACGGACAGGGAGACACTGAAGCTTTCTTT; CDR3 protein: CSVNGQGDTEAFF
D gene: TRBD1; clone size: .; J gene: TRBJ1-2; V gene: TRBV5-5; CDR3 DNA: TGTGCCAGCAGCTTGGCCAACCGGACAGGGGTGGACTATGGCTACACCTTC; CDR3 protein: CASSLANRTGVDYGYTF
D gene: .; clone size: .; J gene: TRBJ2-3; V gene: TRBV5-8; CDR3 DNA: TGTGCCAGCAGCTTGGGGTTAGCGAGCACAGATACGCAGTATTTT; CDR3 protein: CASSLGLASTDTQYF
D gene: .; clone size: once; J gene: TRBJ1-5; V gene: TRBV6-5; CDR3 DNA: TGTGCCAGCAGTTATTACAGGGGCAATCAGCCCCAGCATTTT; CDR3 protein: CASSYYRGNQPQHF
D gene: .; clone size: .; J gene: TRBJ2-2; V gene: TRBV11-1; CDR3 DNA: TGTGCCAGCAGCGGACAGTCGAACACCGGGGAGCTGTTTTTT; CDR3 protein: CASSGQSNTGELFF
D gene: .; clone size: .; J gene: TRBJ1-4; V gene: TRBV30; CDR3 DNA: TGTGCCTGCGGGGGGGATAATGAAAAACTGTTTTTT; CDR3 protein: CACGGDNEKLFF
D gene: .; clone size: .; J gene: TRBJ1-1; V gene: TRBV29-1; CDR3 DNA: TGCAGCGCAACAGTAATGAACACTGAAGCTTTCTTT; CDR3 protein: CSATVMNTEAFF
D gene: TRBD1; clone size: .; J gene: TRBJ1-5; V gene: TRBV27; CDR3 DNA: TGTGCCAGCAGTGGGGACAGAATTAATCAGCCCCAGCATTTT; CDR3 protein: CASSGDRINQPQHF
D gene: .; clone size: .; J gene: TRBJ1-2; V gene: TRBV9; CDR3 DNA: TGTGCCAGCAGCCCCCAGGGACTGACTTTGAAGAATGGCTACACCTTC; CDR3 protein: CASSPQGLTLKNGYTF
D gene: .; clone size: .; J gene: TRBJ2-2; V gene: TRBV5-1; CDR3 DNA: TGCGCCAGCAGCTTGGCCCCTCGAGGGAACACCGGGGAGCTGTTTTTT; CDR3 protein: CASSLAPRGNTGELFF
D gene: .; clone size: .; J gene: TRBJ1-1; V gene: TRBV11-2; CDR3 DNA: TGTGCCAGCAGCCCGGGTCGGGGAGCTTTCTTT; CDR3 protein: CASSPGRGAFF
D gene: TRBD1; clone size: .; J gene: TRBJ1-2; V gene: TRBV18; CDR3 DNA: TGTGCCAGCTCACATGACAGGGAGGAGGGAGATGGCTACACCTTC; CDR3 protein: CASSHDREEGDGYTF
D gene: .; clone size: .; J gene: TRBJ2-6; V gene: TRBV5-8; CDR3 DNA: TGTGCCAGCAGCTCTGGACAGCCTGGGGCCAACGTCCTGACTTTC; CDR3 protein: CASSSGQPGANVLTF
D gene: .; clone size: .; J gene: TRBJ2-3; V gene: TRBV3-1/TRBV3-2; CDR3 DNA: TGTGCCAGCGGCGGCGGGCCTCGCGGCGATACGCAGTATTTT; CDR3 protein: CASGGGPRGDTQYF
D gene: .; clone size: .; J gene: TRBJ2-5; V gene: TRBV24-1; CDR3 DNA: TGTGCCACCAGTGAGCCTCGACAGGCAAGCGTGGAGACCCAGTACTTC; CDR3 protein: CATSEPRQASVETQYF
D gene: .; clone size: .; J gene: TRBJ2-3; V gene: TRBV3-1/TRBV3-2; CDR3 DNA: TGTGCCAGCAGCCAACCTTCCCTAAGGATACAGGGAGATACGCAGTATTTT; CDR3 protein: CASSQPSLRIQGDTQYF
D gene: .; clone size: .; J gene: TRBJ1-1; V gene: TRBV13; CDR3 DNA: TGTGCCAGCAGCTTAGCAGGGCTGAACACTGAAGCTTTCTTT; CDR3 protein: CASSLAGLNTEAFF
D gene: .; clone size: .; J gene: TRBJ2-4; V gene: TRBV10-3; CDR3 DNA: TGTGCCATCAGTAGCACAGGGTTGGACATTCAGTACTTC; CDR3 protein: CAISSTGLDIQYF
D gene: .; clone size: once; J gene: TRBJ1-1; V gene: TRBV6-5; CDR3 DNA: TGTGCCAGCAGTTACTCACGGGGTTTGAACACTGAAGCTTTCTTT; CDR3 protein: CASSYSRGLNTEAFF
D gene: TRBD2; clone size: few; J gene: TRBJ2-1; V gene: TRBV7-8; CDR3 DNA: TGTGCCAGCAGCCCAGGGACGCCGGGAGGCTCCTACAATGAGCAGTTCTTC; CDR3 protein: CASSPGTPGGSYNEQFF
D gene: TRBD1; clone size: .; J gene: TRBJ1-1; V gene: TRBV7-9; CDR3 DNA: TGTGCCAGCAGACCTAGAGACAGGGCAAACACTGAAGCTTTCTTT; CDR3 protein: CASRPRDRANTEAFF
D gene: TRBD1; clone size: .; J gene: TRBJ1-2; V gene: TRBV11-1; CDR3 DNA: TGTGCCAGCAGCTTAGCTGGGACAGGGGACTATGGCTACACCTTC; CDR3 protein: CASSLAGTGDYGYTF
D gene: .; clone size: few; J gene: TRBJ2-7; V gene: TRBV15; CDR3 DNA: TGTGCCACCAGCAGAGATTGGCGGGAGCAGTACTTC; CDR3 protein: CATSRDWREQYF
D gene: TRBD1; clone size: .; J gene: TRBJ1-6; V gene: TRBV6-5; CDR3 DNA: TGTGCCAGCAGGACAGGGCCATTGACCCTCCACTTT; CDR3 protein: CASRTGPLTLHF